The clone carrying this T cell receptor beta chain was seen ten or more times. Its antigen is not identified. The sample is drawn from a study of regulatory T cells in long-lasting Graves disease. Findings and caveats of the study: What was studied was peripheral blood only, and not thyroid tissue.

Stated time point: newly diagnosed GD, antithyroid drugs for less than 3 months. The TCR library was made from RNA extracted from PBMCs. Combining iRepertoire HTBI primers with Arm-PCR of CDR3 regions, the authors built TCR beta libraries. Each CDR3 protein gets one entry after TCRdb re-called the multiplex PCR reads with MiXCR. Found here are under 300,000 distinct CDR3 sequences, 15% to 20% of them singletons; the top ten hold around 15%. This CDR3 region has 12 residues. V was clipped by 3 bases and J by 6 bases; unmatched bases: 2. Germline CDR1 SGHDT, CDR2 YYEEEE. The data also belong to a second study, concerning T cells in Graves' hyperthyroidism and ophthalmopathy.

The V call is TRBV5-6, the J call TRBJ1-2, with 7 bases matching TRBD1. Sample: peripheral blood mononuclear cells (PBMCs), taken at new diagnosis, from a patient treated with antithyroid drugs. The clonotype was recovered from a woman aged 25 to 39 with Graves disease. The CDR3, as DNA: TGTGCCAGCAGCTACGGACAGGATGGCTACACCTTC. Its protein is CASSYGQDGYTF.